These T cell receptor beta chains were read from a single sample in a study of blood T cells in healthy people across ages. TCRdb called the 5' RACE reads again in MiXCR, with one record for every CDR3 protein. The sample holds 850,000 to 1,000,000 distinct CDR3 sequences, roughly 51% seen once. Sequencing input: blood. These receptor sequences come from a woman in her sixties or seventies in good health. Each CDR3 is given with its conserved first and last residue. D genes are given only for firm matches. Size tells how often a clone was seen (once, few, many) or the class of an expanded clone, and some rows leave it out.

d_call: TRBD2; clone_size: .; j_call: TRBJ2-1; v_call: TRBV7-7; cdr3_nt: TGTGCCAGCAGCGGCGGGGGGGCCAATGAGCAGTTCTTC; cdr3_aa: CASSGGGANEQFF
d_call: .; clone_size: .; j_call: TRBJ2-5; v_call: TRBV7-9; cdr3_nt: TGTGCCAGCAGCCCAGGAGGGGTTGACTCGAACATCCAGTACTTC; cdr3_aa: CASSPGGVDSNIQYF
d_call: TRBD1; clone_size: .; j_call: TRBJ2-4; v_call: TRBV9; cdr3_nt: TGTGCCAGCAGCGTGGGACAGGGACAGGTGCAGTACTTC; cdr3_aa: CASSVGQGQVQYF
d_call: TRBD1; clone_size: .; j_call: TRBJ2-5; v_call: TRBV12-3/TRBV12-4; cdr3_nt: TGTGCCAGCGGAACAGGGGAACGGCAGACCCAGTACTTC; cdr3_aa: CASGTGERQTQYF
d_call: TRBD1; clone_size: few; j_call: TRBJ2-7; v_call: TRBV20-1; cdr3_nt: TGCAGTGCTAGTGGACAGGTACGCTCCTACGAGCAGTACTTC; cdr3_aa: CSASGQVRSYEQYF
d_call: TRBD1; clone_size: once; j_call: TRBJ2-1; v_call: TRBV6-5; cdr3_nt: TGTGCCAGCATCCCAGGAACAGGGGTATCCAATGAGCAGTTCTTC; cdr3_aa: CASIPGTGVSNEQFF
d_call: TRBD2; clone_size: .; j_call: TRBJ2-1; v_call: TRBV10-3; cdr3_nt: TGTGCCATCGGACTAGCGGGAGGGTATGAGCAGTTCTTC; cdr3_aa: CAIGLAGGYEQFF
d_call: .; clone_size: .; j_call: TRBJ2-7; v_call: TRBV28; cdr3_nt: TGTGCCAGCAGCCTCGTCTGGGCCTCGTACGAGCAGTACTTC; cdr3_aa: CASSLVWASYEQYF
d_call: .; clone_size: few; j_call: TRBJ2-7; v_call: TRBV7-2; cdr3_nt: TGTGCCAGCAGCTTAAGGACAGCCGTCATCTCCTACGAGCAGTACTTC; cdr3_aa: CASSLRTAVISYEQYF
d_call: .; clone_size: few; j_call: TRBJ2-5; v_call: TRBV29-1; cdr3_nt: TGCAGCCCCCGGCGGTACCGCGCTAAAAGTGGTCAAGAGACCCAGTACTTC; cdr3_aa: CSPRRYRAKSGQETQYF
d_call: .; clone_size: .; j_call: TRBJ2-2; v_call: TRBV4-2; cdr3_nt: TGTGCCAGCAGCCAAGAAACAGAATCGGGCGGGGAGCTGTTTTTT; cdr3_aa: CASSQETESGGELFF
d_call: .; clone_size: .; j_call: TRBJ1-5; v_call: TRBV5-5; cdr3_nt: TGTGCCAGCAGCCCGAAGATGGGGCAGCCCCAGCATTTT; cdr3_aa: CASSPKMGQPQHF
d_call: .; clone_size: .; j_call: TRBJ2-7; v_call: TRBV7-6; cdr3_nt: TGTGCCAGCAGCTCTAAAGGGACTGGAACCTACGAGCAGTACTTC; cdr3_aa: CASSSKGTGTYEQYF
d_call: TRBD1; clone_size: few; j_call: TRBJ2-7; v_call: TRBV5-5; cdr3_nt: TGTGCCAGCAGCTTACTAGACAGGGGGCGAGGGTACTACGAGCAGTACTTC; cdr3_aa: CASSLLDRGRGYYEQYF
d_call: .; clone_size: .; j_call: TRBJ2-7; v_call: TRBV20-1; cdr3_nt: TGCAGTGCTAGAGGAAGGACCGGCGAGCAGTACTTC; cdr3_aa: CSARGRTGEQYF
d_call: .; clone_size: few; j_call: TRBJ2-5; v_call: TRBV29-1; cdr3_nt: TGCAGCGCTCCAGGGGTTGGGGAGACCCAGTACTTC; cdr3_aa: CSAPGVGETQYF
d_call: .; clone_size: .; j_call: TRBJ2-3; v_call: TRBV5-4; cdr3_nt: TGTGCCAGCAGCCCCTCCGGATGGGAGCGCACAGATACGCAGTATTTT; cdr3_aa: CASSPSGWERTDTQYF
d_call: .; clone_size: few; j_call: TRBJ2-5; v_call: TRBV4-1; cdr3_nt: TGCGCCAGCAGCCAGAAAACCCCCCAAGAGACCCAGTACTTC; cdr3_aa: CASSQKTPQETQYF
d_call: .; clone_size: .; j_call: TRBJ2-1; v_call: TRBV27; cdr3_nt: TGTGCCAGCAGTCTCAGGGCCCCTAGCTCCTACAATGAGCAGTTCTTC; cdr3_aa: CASSLRAPSSYNEQFF
d_call: .; clone_size: few; j_call: TRBJ1-6; v_call: TRBV15; cdr3_nt: TGTGCCACCAGCGTACCGGGTAGTTCACCCCTCCACTTT; cdr3_aa: CATSVPGSSPLHF
d_call: .; clone_size: .; j_call: TRBJ2-5; v_call: TRBV15; cdr3_nt: TGTGCCACCAGCAGAGATCGCCAGGGAGAGACCCAGTACTTC; cdr3_aa: CATSRDRQGETQYF
d_call: .; clone_size: .; j_call: TRBJ2-1; v_call: TRBV7-2; cdr3_nt: TGTGCCAGCAGCCTACAGGGTAGGGGTAGGGTTACTGGGTTCCATGAGCAGTTCTTC; cdr3_aa: CASSLQGRGRVTGFHEQFF
d_call: TRBD2; clone_size: few; j_call: TRBJ2-1; v_call: TRBV20-1; cdr3_nt: TGCAGTGCTAGGGGACTAGCGGGAGGGTGGAATGAGCAGTTCTTC; cdr3_aa: CSARGLAGGWNEQFF
d_call: .; clone_size: few; j_call: TRBJ2-1; v_call: TRBV27; cdr3_nt: TGTGCCAGCAGTTTAGGACCTTGGGGGGTAAATGAGCAGTTCTTC; cdr3_aa: CASSLGPWGVNEQFF
d_call: TRBD1; clone_size: .; j_call: TRBJ1-4; v_call: TRBV6-1; cdr3_nt: TGTACCAGCAGTCCGCGACAGGGGCCGCGGTCTAATGAAAAACTGTTTTTT; cdr3_aa: CTSSPRQGPRSNEKLFF
d_call: .; clone_size: few; j_call: TRBJ1-2; v_call: TRBV28; cdr3_nt: TGTGCCAGCAGTCCCCGGGGGGTCCCCCACTATGGCTACACCTTC; cdr3_aa: CASSPRGVPHYGYTF
d_call: TRBD2; clone_size: few; j_call: TRBJ2-5; v_call: TRBV7-2; cdr3_nt: TGTGCCAGCAGAATAACGGGACTAGCGGGAGCTTCACAGTACTTC; cdr3_aa: CASRITGLAGASQYF
d_call: TRBD1; clone_size: few; j_call: TRBJ2-1; v_call: TRBV5-1; cdr3_nt: TGCGCCAGCAGCCCAAGGGACAGGGTCATCAATGAGCAGTTCTTC; cdr3_aa: CASSPRDRVINEQFF
d_call: .; clone_size: few; j_call: TRBJ2-7; v_call: TRBV29-1; cdr3_nt: TGCAGCGTTGAACTCCGGCAGGGCTACGAGCAGTACTTC; cdr3_aa: CSVELRQGYEQYF
d_call: .; clone_size: .; j_call: TRBJ2-7; v_call: TRBV20-1; cdr3_nt: TGCAGTGCTAGAGATGCTAGAGAGTTGATGCAGTACTTC; cdr3_aa: CSARDARELMQYF
d_call: .; clone_size: .; j_call: TRBJ2-1; v_call: TRBV14; cdr3_nt: TGTGCCAGCAGCCAAGGGTCGGGGGATTGGTACAATGAGCAGTTCTTC; cdr3_aa: CASSQGSGDWYNEQFF
d_call: .; clone_size: .; j_call: TRBJ2-5; v_call: TRBV5-1; cdr3_nt: TGCGCCAGCAGCCGAGGCACAGGAGAGACCCAGTACTTC; cdr3_aa: CASSRGTGETQYF
d_call: TRBD2; clone_size: .; j_call: TRBJ2-2; v_call: TRBV6-6; cdr3_nt: TGTGCCAGCATAAACAGCGGGAGTGGAACCGGGGAGCTGTTTTTT; cdr3_aa: CASINSGSGTGELFF
d_call: .; clone_size: few; j_call: TRBJ2-7; v_call: TRBV20-1; cdr3_nt: TGCAGTGCTCCTTCCTTACGAAAGAACTACGAGCAGTACTTC; cdr3_aa: CSAPSLRKNYEQYF
d_call: TRBD2; clone_size: .; j_call: TRBJ2-3; v_call: TRBV6-5; cdr3_nt: TGTGCCAGCAGTCTCGATAGTCGGGAGGGCCGGTATCCGCAGTATTTT; cdr3_aa: CASSLDSREGRYPQYF
d_call: TRBD2; clone_size: .; j_call: TRBJ2-7; v_call: TRBV10-3; cdr3_nt: TGTGCCATGAGCGACCTAGCGGGAGCTGCCCACGAGCAGTACTTC; cdr3_aa: CAMSDLAGAAHEQYF
d_call: .; clone_size: once; j_call: TRBJ2-5; v_call: TRBV11-1; cdr3_nt: TGTGCCAGCAGGCAAAGGGCACATCAAGAGACCCAGTACTTC; cdr3_aa: CASRQRAHQETQYF